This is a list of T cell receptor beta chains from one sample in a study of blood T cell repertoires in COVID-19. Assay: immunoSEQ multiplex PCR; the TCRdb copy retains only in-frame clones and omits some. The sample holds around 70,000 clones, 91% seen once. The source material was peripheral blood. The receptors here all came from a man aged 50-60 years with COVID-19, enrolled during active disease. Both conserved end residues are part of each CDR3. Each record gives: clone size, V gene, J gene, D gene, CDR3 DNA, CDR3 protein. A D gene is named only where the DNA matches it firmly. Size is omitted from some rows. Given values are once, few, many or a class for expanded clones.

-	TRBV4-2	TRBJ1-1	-	TGTGCCAGCAGCCAACAAGGACAGCCCAAAGCTTTCTTT	CASSQQGQPKAFF
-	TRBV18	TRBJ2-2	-	TGTGCCAGCTCACCACTCAGAAGCGGCCGGGAGCTGTTTTTT	CASSPLRSGRELFF
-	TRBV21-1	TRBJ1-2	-	TGTGCCAGCAGCAAACACCGGACAGGGAGGGGAGGCTACACCTTC	CASSKHRTGRGGYTF
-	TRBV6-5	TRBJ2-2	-	TGTGCCAGCAGTTCTAGAGGGGAGCTGTTTTTT	CASSSRGELFF
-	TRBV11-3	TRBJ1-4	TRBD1	TGTGCCAACCAAGACAGGGAGAATGAAAAACTGTTTTTT	CANQDRENEKLFF
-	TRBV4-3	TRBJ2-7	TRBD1	TGCGCCAGCAGCCAAGGGGGAGGGACAGGGTCCTACGAGCAGTACTTC	CASSQGGGTGSYEQYF
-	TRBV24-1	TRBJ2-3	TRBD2	TGTGCCACCGGGTTAGCGGGCCCAGATACGCAGTATTTT	CATGLAGPDTQYF
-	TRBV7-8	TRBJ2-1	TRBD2	TGTGCCAGCACCTTCGCGGGACTAGCGGGCTCCTACAATGAGCAGTTCTTC	CASTFAGLAGSYNEQFF
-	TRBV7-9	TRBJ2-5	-	TGTGCCAGCAGCCCCGGACAGTTTGCGTACCAAGAGACCCAGTACTTC	CASSPGQFAYQETQYF
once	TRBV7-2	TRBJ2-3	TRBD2	TGTGCCAGCAGCTTAGTCGGGACTAGCACCCAGGATACGCAGTATTTT	CASSLVGTSTQDTQYF
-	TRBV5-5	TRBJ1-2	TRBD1	TGTGCCAGCAGCCCCACAGGGGGCAATGGCTACACCTTC	CASSPTGGNGYTF
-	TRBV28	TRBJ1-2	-	TGTGCCAGCAGAAATCTTGGGGGGACCTATGGCTACACCTTC	CASRNLGGTYGYTF
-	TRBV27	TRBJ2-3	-	TGTGCCAGCAGTTTACGGGCAGGGTATTCCGACACAGATACGCAGTATTTT	CASSLRAGYSDTDTQYF
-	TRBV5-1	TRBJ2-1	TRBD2	TGCGCCAGCGGACTAGCGGGAGGGGGAACCTACAATGAGCAGTTCTTC	CASGLAGGGTYNEQFF
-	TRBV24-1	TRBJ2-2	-	TGTGCCACCAGTGATCTGGCATACACCGGGGAGCTGTTTTTT	CATSDLAYTGELFF
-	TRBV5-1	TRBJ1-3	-	TGCGCCAGCAGCCCGACAATTGGAAACACCATATATTTT	CASSPTIGNTIYF
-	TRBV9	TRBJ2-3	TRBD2	TGTGCCAGCAGCGTGGCCCATCTAAGCGGGAGGACGGCAGATACGCAGTATTTT	CASSVAHLSGRTADTQYF
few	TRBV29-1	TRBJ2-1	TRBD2	TGCAGCGTTGTGGCTAGCGGGAGTCCAAATGAGCAGTTCTTC	CSVVASGSPNEQFF
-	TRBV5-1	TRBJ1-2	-	TGCGCCAGCAGCCCGACAGGAAGCAATGGCTACACCTTC	CASSPTGSNGYTF
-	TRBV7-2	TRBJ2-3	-	TGTGCCAGCAGCTTAAGGGGACGGGAGAGCACAGATACGCAGTATTTT	CASSLRGRESTDTQYF
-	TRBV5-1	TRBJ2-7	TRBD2	TGCGCCAGCAGCCCGGGACTAGCGGGAGTTCACGAGCAGTACTTC	CASSPGLAGVHEQYF
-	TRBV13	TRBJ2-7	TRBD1	TGTGCCAGCAGCGACGGGGACAGGGGTTACGAGCAGTACTTC	CASSDGDRGYEQYF
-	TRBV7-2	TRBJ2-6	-	TGTGCCAGCAGCCCCACAGTGGGTGGGGCCAACGTCCTGACTTTC	CASSPTVGGANVLTF
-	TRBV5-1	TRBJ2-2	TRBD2	TGCGCCAGCACCCGACCAGGACTAGCGGAGGGAATTACCGGGGAGCTGTTTTTT	CASTRPGLAEGITGELFF
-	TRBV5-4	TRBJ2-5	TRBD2	TGTGCCAGCAGCGATAGACTAGCGGGGGCGACCCAGTACTTC	CASSDRLAGATQYF
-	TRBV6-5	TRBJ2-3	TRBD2	TGTGCCAGCAGTTATAGCGGGACCGCTAGCACAGATACGCAGTATTTT	CASSYSGTASTDTQYF
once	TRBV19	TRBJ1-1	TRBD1	TGTGCCAGTAGCACGCTAGACAGGGGGTACACTGAAGCTTTCTTT	CASSTLDRGYTEAFF
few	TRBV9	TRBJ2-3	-	TGTGCCAGCAGCCCCTGGGGGCAGACCGATACGCAGTATTTT	CASSPWGQTDTQYF
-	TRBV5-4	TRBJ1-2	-	TGTGCCAGCAGCTTAGAGGCCGATTATGGCTACACCTTC	CASSLEADYGYTF
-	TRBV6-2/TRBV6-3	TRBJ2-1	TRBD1	TGTGCCAGCAGCGAATCCGGGACAGGTGGGAATGAGCAGTTCTTC	CASSESGTGGNEQFF
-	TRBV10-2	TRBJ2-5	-	TGCGCCAGCAGTGAAGGGCGGGTTCAAGAGACCCAGTACTTC	CASSEGRVQETQYF
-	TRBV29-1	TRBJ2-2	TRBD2	TGCAGCGTTGGCTCGACTAGCGCCACGATCGGGGAGCTGTTTTTT	CSVGSTSATIGELFF
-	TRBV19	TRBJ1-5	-	TGTGCCAGTAGTAAATCGGTACAGGGTTATAGCAATCAGCCCCAGCATTTT	CASSKSVQGYSNQPQHF
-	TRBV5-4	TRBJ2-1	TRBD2	TGTGCCAGCAGCTTGAGACTAGCGGGAGAAGAGGATGAGCAGTTCTTC	CASSLRLAGEEDEQFF
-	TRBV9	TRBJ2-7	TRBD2	TGTGCCAGCAGCAAGGGACTAGCGGGAGGTAGCTCCTACGAGCAGTACTTC	CASSKGLAGGSSYEQYF
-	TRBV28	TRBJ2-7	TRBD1	TGTGCCAGCAGGCCTCCGGGACAGTACGAGCAGTACTTC	CASRPPGQYEQYF
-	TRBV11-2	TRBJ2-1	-	TGTGCCAGCAGCTTAGGAGGGCGATACAATGAGCAGTTCTTC	CASSLGGRYNEQFF
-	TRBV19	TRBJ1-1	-	TGTGCCAGTAGTATAGATCCGTGGCCACAGAGTGAAGCTTTCTTT	CASSIDPWPQSEAFF
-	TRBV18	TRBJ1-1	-	TGTGCCAGCTCACCTAAATCAGGGAACACTGAAGCTTTCTTT	CASSPKSGNTEAFF
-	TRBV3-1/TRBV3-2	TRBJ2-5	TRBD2	TGTGCCAGCAGCCCCTTAGCGGGCAGAGAGAGCGCTTCATACAAAGAGACCCAGTACTTC	CASSPLAGRESASYKETQYF
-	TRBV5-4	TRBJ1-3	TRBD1	TGTGCCAGCAGCTTGGGGGGGACAGGCTCTGGAAACACCATATATTTT	CASSLGGTGSGNTIYF
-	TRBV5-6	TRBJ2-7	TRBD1	TGTGCCAGCGGACAGGGGGCTTCCTACGAGCAGTACTTC	CASGQGASYEQYF
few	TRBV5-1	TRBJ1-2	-	TGCGCCAGCAGCCTCGAAACCGGGACAAATAACTATGGCTACACCTTC	CASSLETGTNNYGYTF
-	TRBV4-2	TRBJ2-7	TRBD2	TGTGCCAGCAGCCTTCACCCGACTAGCGGGAGCTACGAGCAGTACTTC	CASSLHPTSGSYEQYF
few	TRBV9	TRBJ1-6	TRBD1	TGTGCCAGCAGCCTGGGACAGACATATAATTCACCCCTCCACTTT	CASSLGQTYNSPLHF
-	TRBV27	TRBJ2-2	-	TGTGCCAGCAGCATCGACAGGCCACCTTACACCGGGGAGCTGTTTTTT	CASSIDRPPYTGELFF
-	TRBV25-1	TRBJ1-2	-	TGTGCCAGCAGTGAATCGCAGGGAGGGTACTATGGCTACACCTTC	CASSESQGGYYGYTF
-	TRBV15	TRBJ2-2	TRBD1	TGTGCCACCAGCAGAGATATGTTAGGGACAGGGAACACCGGGGAGCTGTTTTTT	CATSRDMLGTGNTGELFF
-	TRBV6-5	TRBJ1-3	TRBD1	TGTGCCAGCAGAGGGGGCGAGGGAAACACCATATATTTT	CASRGGEGNTIYF
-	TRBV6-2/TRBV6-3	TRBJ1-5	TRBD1	TGTGCCAGCAGTTACGGGGTCTCGGGACAGGGGGCTTCTCAGCCCCAGCATTTT	CASSYGVSGQGASQPQHF
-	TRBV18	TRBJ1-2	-	TGTGCCAGCTCACCGAGTCAGGAGGGGATCTATGGCTACACCTTC	CASSPSQEGIYGYTF